The rows below give T cell receptor beta chains drawn from one sample of a study of T cell responses to AZD1222 COVID-19 vaccine. The method was immunoSEQ multiplex PCR; TCRdb's version includes in-frame clones alone and lacks a portion of them. This sample carries about 150,000 clones, 93% of them seen once, and the ten largest clones take roughly 9%. The sequencing used peripheral blood, collected on day 0 of AZD1222 vaccination. All receptors come from an adult in good health. Each CDR3 is given with its conserved first and last residue. The order of the fields is D gene, V gene, J gene, clone size, CDR3 DNA, CDR3 protein. A D gene is named only where the DNA matches it firmly. Expanded clones are given a class, and other clones once, few, many or no size at all.

TRBD1,TRBV5-6,TRBJ1-5,NA,TGTGCCAGCAGCTATGGGACAGGGGTTAGCCAGCCCCAGCATTTT,CASSYGTGVSQPQHF
TRBD1,TRBV5-1,TRBJ1-2,few,TGCGCCAGCAGCTTCGACAGGGTCTATGGCTACACCTTC,CASSFDRVYGYTF
NA,TRBV5-8,TRBJ2-6,NA,TGTGCCAGCAGCCTCATGACTTATATCACTGGGGCCAACGTCCTGACTTTC,CASSLMTYITGANVLTF
TRBD1,TRBV7-2,TRBJ2-7,once,TGTGCCAGCAGCGGCCTCCGAGGACAGGCATACTCCTACGAGCAGTACTTC,CASSGLRGQAYSYEQYF
NA,TRBV4-1,TRBJ2-1,NA,TGCGCCAGCAGCCCCCTCGGTAGATCCCTTAGGAATGAGCAGTTCTTC,CASSPLGRSLRNEQFF
NA,TRBV28,TRBJ2-7,NA,TGTGCCACCGCGATCGGGACTCCTAGCTACGAGCAGTACTTC,CATAIGTPSYEQYF
NA,TRBV30,TRBJ1-2,NA,TGTGCCTGGAGTGTACGCAGGGCCCTTGATGGCTACACCTTC,CAWSVRRALDGYTF
TRBD1,TRBV7-6,TRBJ1-2,NA,TGTGCCAGCAGCTACCGGGACAGTCCCTATGGCTACACCTTC,CASSYRDSPYGYTF
TRBD1,TRBV7-9,TRBJ1-2,once,TGTGCCAGCAGCTTATCAGGGGGCCGTGTCTTGGTGAGCTTC,CASSLSGGRVLVSF
NA,TRBV11-2,TRBJ2-2,NA,TGTGCCAGCAGCTCCCTCCGGGGGACCGGGGAGCTGTTTTTT,CASSSLRGTGELFF
NA,TRBV12-3/TRBV12-4,TRBJ1-2,NA,TGTGCCAGCAGTTTAACAGGGAACTATGGCTACACCTTC,CASSLTGNYGYTF
TRBD2,TRBV30,TRBJ2-7,NA,TGTGCCCGAGACGGGGGAGGGAACGAGCAGTACTTC,CARDGGGNEQYF
NA,TRBV7-2,TRBJ2-1,NA,TGTGCCAGCAGCTTAGTGGCGGGATCCTACAATGAGCAGTTCTTC,CASSLVAGSYNEQFF
NA,TRBV7-9,TRBJ2-5,NA,TGTGCCAGCAGCTTAGGGGGTTCAGAGACCCAGTACTTC,CASSLGGSETQYF
NA,TRBV9,TRBJ2-1,NA,TGTGCCAGCAGCGTAGGAGGGGTCAATGAGCAGTTCTTC,CASSVGGVNEQFF
NA,TRBV6-1,TRBJ1-3,NA,TGTGCCAGCAGTGAAGCATCCGGAAACACCATATATTTT,CASSEASGNTIYF
NA,TRBV3-1/TRBV3-2,TRBJ1-2,NA,TGTGCCAGCAGCCCTACAGGATCGTATGGCTACACCTTC,CASSPTGSYGYTF
NA,TRBV6-1,TRBJ2-5,NA,TGTGCCAGCAGTGAATTCCCCCCCGCTTGGAAGTACCAAGAGACCCAGTACTTC,CASSEFPPAWKYQETQYF
TRBD1,TRBV4-2,TRBJ2-2,NA,TGTGCCAGCAGCCCCCTACCCAGGGGGCGAACCGGGGAGCTGTTTTTT,CASSPLPRGRTGELFF
NA,TRBV7-8,TRBJ2-7,NA,TGTGCCAGCAGCTTAGCTCGACAGCGACGCTCCTACGAGCAGTACTTC,CASSLARQRRSYEQYF
NA,TRBV6-5,TRBJ1-4,NA,TGTGCCAGCAGTAGAACCCCTGATGAAAAACTGTTTTTT,CASSRTPDEKLFF
NA,TRBV2,TRBJ2-3,NA,TGTGCCAGCAGGGACAGAACTAGCACAGATACGCAGTATTTT,CASRDRTSTDTQYF
NA,TRBV2,TRBJ1-5,NA,TGTGCCAGCAAGGCAGGGATTTCGGGCAATCAGCCCCAGCATTTT,CASKAGISGNQPQHF
NA,TRBV11-2,TRBJ1-3,NA,TGTGCCAGCAGCTTAGGTTGGAACTATCTCTCTGGAAACACCATATATTTT,CASSLGWNYLSGNTIYF
NA,TRBV18,TRBJ1-5,once,TGTGCCAGCTCTCCACCGGGGCCGAGCAATCAGCCCCAGCATTTT,CASSPPGPSNQPQHF
NA,TRBV6-4,TRBJ1-5,few,TGTGCCAGCAGTGAGGGGCCGAATCAGCCCCAGCATTTT,CASSEGPNQPQHF
NA,TRBV10-2,TRBJ2-7,NA,TGCGCCAGCGCGGGGCTATACGAGCAGTACTTC,CASAGLYEQYF
TRBD1,TRBV7-9,TRBJ1-2,NA,TGTGCCAGCAGTTTGTCCGGGACAGCGGACTATGGCTACACCTTC,CASSLSGTADYGYTF